Below are 32 T cell receptor beta chains sequenced from a single sample in a study of long-term antiretroviral therapy in people with HIV. The run of the v3.0 immunoSEQ assay was at survey level. Sequencing used immunoSEQ multiplex PCR; TCRdb keeps in-frame clones, though not all of them. This table has more than 20,000 clones, less than 90% appearing once. Material: unsorted PBMCs, obtained 0.4 years after starting antiretroviral therapy. These receptors originate from a man aged 50-60 years with HIV.

The CDR3 protein is CASSPRGGNTEAFF. CDR3 sequence (DNA): TGTGCCAGCAGCCCACGGGGGGGAAACACTGAAGCTTTCTTT. The chain is built from TRBV7-6 and TRBJ1-1; perhaps TRBD1 as D (5 bases). The CDR3 length is 14 residues. Germline V gives CDR1 SGHVS, CDR2 FNYEAQ. The germline V and J ends were trimmed by 5 bases and 2 bases, with 12 bases remaining between them.

J is TRBJ1-1 and V is TRBV9; D unclear. The V and J ends lost 0 bases and 1 base respectively, with 10 bases between them. Germline V gene lookup returns CDR1 SGDLS and CDR2 YYNGEE. This CDR3 contains 15 residues. CDR3 in amino acids: CASSVGGTPNTEAFF. The DNA for the CDR3 is TGTGCCAGCAGCGTAGGAGGCACACCGAACACTGAAGCTTTCTTT.

This clone was recorded once. The V call is TRBV10-1, the J call TRBJ1-5, with a weak D call TRBD1 (5 bases). The germline V gene has CDR1 WNHNN and CDR2 SYGVQD (reference sequence). The CDR3 is 15 residues long. Trimming left V 6 bases short and J 0 bases short, with 12 bases between. The CDR3 region is CASSGGGNSNQPQHF. Written as DNA, the CDR3 is TGCGCCAGCAGCGGGGGTGGGAATAGCAATCAGCCCCAGCATTTT.

The genes are TRBV6-6 and TRBJ2-3; 8 positions agree with TRBD2. This CDR3 has 14 residues. V gave up 7 bases and J gave up 2 bases; unmatched junction bases: 5. Germline V CDR1 and CDR2: MNHNY, SVGAGI (reference sequence). The CDR3 nucleotides read TGTGCCAGCACCGCGGGGGGCCCCACAGATACGCAGTATTTT. This encodes CASTAGGPTDTQYF.

The gene calls are TRBV27 and TRBJ2-1; 9 bases are shared with TRBD2. CDR1 and CDR2 from the germline V gene are MNHEY and SMNVEV (reference sequence). CDR3 size: 16 residues. V was clipped by 9 bases and J by 8 bases; unmatched bases: 17. The DNA of the CDR3 is TGTGCCAGGACCCCTTTTAGAGCGGGGGGCGCCGATGAGCAGTTCTTC. Amino acids: CARTPFRAGGADEQFF.

The V gene is TRBV23-1, the J gene TRBJ1-4; D possibly corresponds to TRBD1 (6 bases). TRBV23-1 is given ORF status, its function remaining uncertain. Trimming removed 4 bases at V and 6 bases at J, with 18 bases between. This CDR3 is built from 16 residues. CDR3 bases: TGCGCCAGCAGTCCTCTCGCGGGGGCGGCGGATGAAAAACTGTTTTTT. This encodes CASSPLAGAADEKLFF.

The rearrangement links TRBV4-3 to TRBJ2-7; 8 bases line up with TRBD1. With V trimmed by 6 bases and J by 9 bases, 16 bases remained unmatched. The CDR3 has 15 amino acids. Germline V gene lookup returns CDR1 LGHNA and CDR2 YSLEER. The DNA for the CDR3 is TGCGCCAGCAGTATGGACAGGGCCACCCGGAGAGGGCAGTACTTC. It encodes CASSMDRATRRGQYF.

This clone was observed a handful of times. J is TRBJ1-2 and V is TRBV5-1; 7 bases match TRBD1. V dropped 5 bases and J dropped 6; count of bases not matched to a gene: 19. The CDR3 runs to 17 residues. The germline gives CDR1 SGHRS, CDR2 YFSETQ. CDR3 nucleotide sequence: TGCGCCAGCAGGCTATCAGTAGGGGGCTCATATCGGGATGGCTACACCTTC. Its translation is CASRLSVGGSYRDGYTF.

The J gene is TRBJ2-7, the V gene TRBV2; 10 bases are a match to TRBD1. Per the germline V gene, CDR1 is SNHLY and CDR2 is FYNNEI. This CDR3 is 15 amino acids long. With 0 bases clipped from V and 5 bases from J, the junction kept 4 bases outside the gene matches. The chain's CDR3 is CASSEAPGQGNEQYF. The CDR3, as DNA: TGTGCCAGCAGTGAAGCACCGGGACAGGGGAACGAGCAGTACTTC.

The chain uses TRBV2 and TRBJ2-2; D could derive from TRBD1 or TRBD2 (5 bases each). Between the trimmed V and J ends, which lost 6 bases and 6 bases, there was a span of 8 bases. Germline V lookup: CDR1 SNHLY, CDR2 FYNNEI. CDR3 size: 12 residues. CDR3 bases: TGTGCCAGCAGCCGGGGCCCCGGGGAGCTGTTTTTT. It encodes CASSRGPGELFF.

The gene calls are TRBV7-3 and TRBJ1-4; TRBD1 is a possible D gene (6 bases). Per the germline V gene, CDR1 is SGHTA and CDR2 is FQGTGA. V was cut by 5 bases and J by 3 bases, with 13 bases left in between. The CDR3 runs to 15 residues. The CDR3 reads CASSPSGAPNEKLFF. In DNA, the CDR3 is TGTGCCAGCAGCCCCTCAGGGGCACCTAATGAAAAACTGTTTTTT. Using reference TRBV7-3 and TRBJ1-4 for the parts outside the CDR3, the full variable domain is GAGVSQTPSNKVTEKGKYVELRCDPISGHTALYWYRQSLGQGPEFLIYFQGTGAADDSGLPNDRFFAVRPEGSVSTLKIQRTERGDSAVYLCASSPSGAPNEKLFFGSGTQLSVL.

Concerning this clone itself: This same CDR3 is encoded by further DNA sequences in the sample. V and J are TRBV19 and TRBJ1-1; D is ambiguous. CDR3 length: 13 residues. V was shortened by 3 bases and J by 1 base, with 6 bases between the two germline ends. CDR1 LNHDA and CDR2 SQIVND come from the germline V gene (reference sequence). The CDR3: CASSIGGNTEAFF. Written as DNA, the CDR3 is TGTGCCAGTAGTATCGGCGGGAACACTGAAGCTTTCTTT. The entire variable domain, with the rest obtained from reference TRBV19 and TRBJ1-1, is as follows: DGGITQSPKYLFRKEGQNVTLSCEQNLNHDAMYWYRQDPGQGLRLIYYSQIVNDFQKGDIAEGYSVSREKKESFPLTVTSAQKNPTAFYLCASSIGGNTEAFFGQGTRLTVV.

CDR3 bases: TGTGCCTGGAGAGCAGTATATTCACCCCTCCACTTT. It is translated as CAWRAVYSPLHF. The chain recombines TRBV30 with TRBJ1-6; D gene ambiguous. Deletions cut 3 bases from V and 8 bases from J, with 8 bases between. This CDR3 has 12 residues. CDR1 is GTSNPN, CDR2 SVGIG, per germline (reference sequence).

This chain links TRBV5-1 with TRBJ2-7; 7 nucleotides line up with TRBD1. CDR3 length equals 15 residues. Trimming cost V 7 bases and J 5 bases; bases outside gene matches: 15. CDR1 is SGHRS and CDR2 is YFSETQ in the germline V gene. CDR3 protein: CASSWPTGTEDEQYF. Here the CDR3 DNA reads TGCGCCAGCTCCTGGCCCACCGGGACAGAGGACGAGCAGTACTTC.

The J gene is TRBJ2-7, the V gene TRBV4-1; D ambiguous. V was shortened by 1 base and J by 0 bases, with 4 bases between the two germline ends. The CDR3 consists of 13 residues. The germline V gene encodes CDR1 MGHRA and CDR2 YSYEKL. CDR3 in amino acids: CASSQASSYEQYF. In DNA form, the CDR3 reads TGCGCCAGCAGCCAAGCTTCCTCCTACGAGCAGTACTTC.

The rearrangement links TRBV4-3 to TRBJ2-1, with 8 bases lining up with TRBD2. The CDR3 covers 15 residues. V lost 1 base to trimming and J lost 4 bases; unmatched junction nucleotides: 3. The germline V gene encodes CDR1 LGHNA and CDR2 YSLEER. CDR3 DNA: TGCGCCAGCAGCCAAGTGGTAGCGGGGTACAATGAGCAGTTCTTC. Translating it yields CASSQVVAGYNEQFF.

The chain employs TRBV5-4 and TRBJ2-5; 10 bases fit TRBD2. Per the germline V gene, CDR1 is SGHNT and CDR2 is YYREEE (reference sequence). CDR3 length equals 15 residues. Trimming took 0 bases from V and 5 from J; bases not matched to a gene: 4. CDR3 residues: CASSLEAGGLETQYF. The CDR3 nucleotides read TGTGCCAGCAGCTTGGAAGCGGGGGGGCTGGAGACCCAGTACTTC.

J is TRBJ1-2 and V is TRBV6-1, with D possibly TRBD1 on 5 matching bases. Looked up from germline, CDR1 is MNHNS and CDR2 is SASEGT. The CDR3 runs 13 residues. Trimming removed 6 bases from V and 8 bases from J, with 16 bases in between. The CDR3 region has the DNA TGTGCCAGCAGGGGGACGTCTCAAGGGGGCTACACCTTC. Residues: CASRGTSQGGYTF.

The chain uses TRBV7-2 and TRBJ1-1; D gene unclear. The CDR3 extends over 13 amino acids. Germline values: CDR1 SGHTA, CDR2 FQGNSA. V lost 5 bases, J lost 7 bases, and 14 bases lay in between. In DNA, the CDR3 is TGTGCCAGCAGCCCGAACCTCCGAGGTGAAGCTTTCTTT. The encoded protein is CASSPNLRGEAFF.

The chain carries TRBV6-5 and TRBJ1-6, with 8 bases lining up with TRBD1. The V gene's germline CDR1 is MNHEY and CDR2 SVGAGI. V dropped 8 bases and J dropped 10; count of bases not matched to a gene: 13. This CDR3 spans 15 amino acids. The CDR3 sequence is CASGDTGTGKSPLHF. Here the CDR3 DNA reads TGTGCCAGCGGAGACACCGGGACAGGCAAATCACCCCTCCACTTT.

V and J are TRBV27 and TRBJ2-7; 7 nucleotides align to TRBD2. The CDR3 extends over 14 amino acids. V shed 4 bases, J shed 2 bases, and the junction held 5 bases outside the gene matches. Germline CDR1 reads MNHEY; CDR2 reads SMNVEV (reference sequence). The CDR3 DNA reads as TGTGCCAGCAGTTCATCTAGCGGACCCTACGAGCAGTACTTC. Its protein product is CASSSSSGPYEQYF.

CDR3 coding DNA: TGCAGCGTGATACTTGGGGTTTACAATGAGCAGTTCTTC. Protein product: CSVILGVYNEQFF. The V and J genes are TRBV29-1 and TRBJ2-1; unclear D gene. The germline V gene has CDR1 SQVTM and CDR2 ANQGSEA. V was clipped by 6 bases and J by 4 bases, with 13 bases between them. The CDR3 covers 13 residues.

The chain's CDR3 is CATSRQGARFDEQYF. The CDR3 region has the DNA TGTGCCACCTCAAGGCAGGGGGCGAGGTTTGACGAGCAGTACTTC. This sequence joins TRBV6-5 and TRBJ2-7; TRBD1 matches 8 bases. Germline CDR1 reads MNHEY; CDR2 reads SVGAGI. The CDR3 covers 15 residues. V trimming: 10 bases; J trimming: 5 bases; junction bases outside the gene matches: 16.

The chain recombines TRBV19 with TRBJ2-2; D not resolved. The germline V and J ends were trimmed by 5 bases and 6 bases, with 7 bases remaining between them. The CDR3 is made up of 12 amino acids. Germline CDR1 reads LNHDA; CDR2 reads SQIVND (reference sequence). CDR3 sequence (DNA): TGTGCCAGTAGTCTCGGACCCGGGGAGCTGTTTTTT. Its protein product is CASSLGPGELFF.

This chain connects TRBV19 to TRBJ1-2; D is ambiguous. The V and J ends lost 7 bases and 4 bases respectively, with 13 bases between them. Per the germline V gene, CDR1 is LNHDA and CDR2 is SQIVND (reference sequence). This CDR3 has 13 amino acids. CDR3 amino acids: CASTEGPGYGYTF. CDR3 DNA: TGTGCCAGTACTGAGGGCCCCGGCTATGGCTACACCTTC. Filled out from reference TRBV19 and TRBJ1-2, the complete variable domain reads DGGITQSPKYLFRKEGQNVTLSCEQNLNHDAMYWYRQDPGQGLRLIYYSQIVNDFQKGDIAEGYSVSREKKESFPLTVTSAQKNPTAFYLCASTEGPGYGYTFGSGTRLTVV.

The gene calls are TRBV28 and TRBJ1-1; 7 positions match TRBD1. The ends lost 9 bases at V and 11 bases at J; junction bases unmatched: 9. The CDR3 has 11 amino acids. Germline values: CDR1 MDHEN, CDR2 SYDVKM. CDR3: CASKKGARAFF. Here the CDR3 DNA reads TGTGCCAGTAAAAAGGGGGCGCGGGCTTTCTTT.

V gene TRBV2 combines with J gene TRBJ2-1; 11 bases are shared with TRBD2. The germline V gene has CDR1 SNHLY and CDR2 FYNNEI. This CDR3 has 15 residues. V was pared by 6 bases and J by 3 bases, with 4 bases of the junction left unmatched. The CDR3 loop reads CASRITSGGYNEQFF. The CDR3 region has the DNA TGTGCCAGCAGAATAACTAGCGGGGGCTACAATGAGCAGTTCTTC.

The chain is built from TRBV4-2 and TRBJ1-6, with 9 nucleotides matching TRBD1. This CDR3 spans 17 amino acids. V gave up 0 bases and J gave up 7 bases; unmatched junction bases: 7. Germline V gene lookup returns CDR1 LGHNA and CDR2 YNFKEQ. CDR3 bases: TGTGCCAGCAGCCAAGACCATAGGACAGGGGTCAATTCACCCCTCCACTTT. This sequence encodes CASSQDHRTGVNSPLHF.

This rearrangement joins TRBV6-6 to TRBJ2-7, with D perhaps being TRBD1 or TRBD2 (5 bases each). CDR1 is MNHNY, CDR2 SVGAGI, per germline (reference sequence). Trimming removed 5 bases at V and 2 bases at J, with 10 bases between. CDR3 length: 13 residues. CDR3 sequence reads: CASSGDLAYEQYF. CDR3 bases: TGTGCCAGCAGTGGGGACCTCGCCTACGAGCAGTACTTC.

The CDR3 coding sequence is TGCGCCAGCAGCTTGTTGGGCAGTCCGAACACCGGGGAGCTGTTTTTT. Amino acid sequence: CASSLLGSPNTGELFF. The chain joins TRBV5-1 to TRBJ2-2; D unresolved. This CDR3 comprises 16 residues. Germline V gene lookup returns CDR1 SGHRS and CDR2 YFSETQ. V was cut by 1 base and J by 0 bases, with 10 bases left in between.

The J gene is TRBJ2-1, the V gene TRBV7-2, with TRBD2 identical over 13 bases. CDR1 is SGHTA and CDR2 is FQGNSA in the germline V gene. The CDR3 consists of 17 residues. The ends lost 5 bases at V and 2 bases at J; junction bases unmatched: 6. Written as DNA, the CDR3 is TGTGCCAGCAGCGTACTAGCGGGGGGGTTTGCCTACAATGAGCAGTTCTTC. The encoded protein is CASSVLAGGFAYNEQFF. Drawing the rest from reference TRBV7-2 and TRBJ2-1, the complete variable domain is GAGVSQSPSNKVTEKGKDVELRCDPISGHTALYWYRQSLGQGLEFLIYFQGNSAPDKSGLPSDRFSAERTGGSVSTLTIQRTQQEDSAVYLCASSVLAGGFAYNEQFFGPGTRLTVL.

This clone was observed a single time. V usage is TRBV5-1 and J usage is TRBJ2-6; the D gene is possibly TRBD1 (6 bases). In germline, CDR1 is SGHRS, CDR2 YFSETQ. V lost 5 bases and J lost 0, with 12 bases in between. The length of the CDR3 is 16 residues. The CDR3 region is CASRVDRISGANVLTF. DNA for the CDR3: TGCGCCAGCAGGGTTGACAGGATCTCTGGGGCCAACGTCCTGACTTTC. Full variable domain (missing parts from reference TRBV5-1 and TRBJ2-6): KAGVTQTPRYLIKTRGQQVTLSCSPISGHRSVSWYQQTPGQGLQFLFEYFSETQRNKGNFPGRFSGRQFSNSRSEMNVSTLELGDSALYLCASRVDRISGANVLTFGAGSRLTVL.